The 29 T cell receptor beta chains reported below all come from one sample, sequenced in a study of blood T cells in healthy people across ages. It was with a sample-barcoded 5' primer and a J-beta primer mix that a second PCR of roughly 6 to 12 cycles was run. Each CDR3 protein gets one entry after TCRdb re-called the 5' RACE reads with MiXCR. The sample has some 1.8 million distinct CDR3 sequences, approximately 40% seen once. The source material was blood. All receptors derive from a human donor in good health.

This clonotype was counted a few times. The J gene is TRBJ1-2, the V gene TRBV6-2 or TRBV6-3; D remains unclear. Trimming cost V 2 bases and J 6 bases, with 7 bases left between them. The CDR3 is 12 amino acids. Germline V lookup: CDR1 MNHEY, CDR2 SVGEGT. DNA for the CDR3: TGTGCCAGCAGTTACGGGGAGGATGGCTACACCTTC. Translating gives CASSYGEDGYTF.

About this clonotype: A clone one base away is much larger, so this may be a read error. The chain couples TRBV15 to TRBJ2-4, with no clear D. The germline CDR1 and CDR2 sequences are LNHNV and YYDKDF (reference sequence). This CDR3 is built from 10 residues. Here the CDR3 reads CAASRDAPYF. The CDR3 bases are TGTGCCGCCAGCAGAGATGCCCCGTACTTC. The whole variable domain, remainder taken from reference TRBV15 and TRBJ2-4, is DAMVIQNPRYQVTQFGKPVTLSCSQTLNHNVMYWYQQKSSQAPKLLFHYYDKDFNNEADTPDNFQSRRPNTSFCFLDIRSPGLGDTAMYLCAASRDAPYFGAGTRLSVL.

This clonotype was seen a handful of times. J is TRBJ1-4 and V is TRBV15; D is unclear. This CDR3 comprises 15 residues. The V gene lost 7 bases and the J gene lost 8 bases, with 20 bases spanning the gap. Per germline, CDR1 LNHNV and CDR2 YYDKDF (reference sequence). For the CDR3, the DNA is TGTGCCACCACCGCTCGGCACGCACTGGGGGAAAAACTGTTTTTT. Translated: CATTARHALGEKLFF.

The chain employs TRBV12-3 or TRBV12-4 and TRBJ2-3, with unresolved D. With 6 bases removed from V and 7 bases from J, the gap between germline ends came to 11 bases. CDR3 length: 12 residues. CDR3 sequence (DNA): TGTGCCAGCAGCCTTAACTGGAATACGCAGTATTTT. Its protein product is CASSLNWNTQYF.

This clonotype was detected only a few times. V is TRBV6-1 and J is TRBJ2-5; tentatively, D is TRBD1 or TRBD2 (6 bases each). With 5 bases removed from V and 5 bases from J, the gap between germline ends came to 24 bases. The CDR3 extends over 17 amino acids. From germline, CDR1 is MNHNS and CDR2 SASEGT. CDR3 amino acids: CASSKDIQWGAGETQYF. In DNA, the CDR3 is TGTGCCAGCAGTAAAGACATACAGTGGGGGGCGGGGGAGACCCAGTACTTC.

Remarks on this clonotype: Germline and junction disagree at one end, which may indicate a read error. The rearrangement links TRBV12-3 or TRBV12-4 to TRBJ2-7; D may be TRBD1 or TRBD2 (5 bases each). This CDR3 region has 14 residues. The CDR3 bases are TGTGCCAGCAGTTTGGATAGGGACGCCTACGGGCAGTACTTC. Translating gives CASSLDRDAYGQYF.

The chain links TRBV28 to TRBJ1-5, with D possibly being TRBD1 (5 bases). Deletions cut 5 bases from V and 0 bases from J, with 14 bases between. In germline, CDR1 is MDHEN, CDR2 SYDVKM. This CDR3 is 16 amino acids long. CDR3 protein: CASSRFRQYSNQPQHF. The CDR3 coding sequence is TGTGCCAGCAGTCGATTCAGACAGTATAGCAATCAGCCCCAGCATTTT.

The sample holds a few counts of this clonotype. The genes are TRBV4-2 and TRBJ1-4; D gene unclear. This CDR3 spans 15 amino acids. V was cut by 0 bases and J by 8 bases, with 13 bases left in between. Germline V gene lookup returns CDR1 LGHNA and CDR2 YNFKEQ. The CDR3 DNA is TGTGCCAGCAGCCAAGAAGGCACTATAGAGGAAAAACTGTTTTTT. Its translation: CASSQEGTIEEKLFF.

This clonotype turned up a few times. The chain is built from TRBV7-9 and TRBJ1-4; D not certain. CDR1 SEHNR and CDR2 FQNEAQ come from the germline V gene (reference sequence). The germline V and J ends were trimmed by 2 bases and 8 bases, with 15 bases remaining between them. This CDR3 has 15 amino acids. The CDR3 is CASSLTGILGEKLFF. The CDR3 DNA is TGTGCCAGCAGCTTAACGGGGATACTTGGAGAAAAACTGTTTTTT. The whole variable domain, remainder taken from reference TRBV7-9 and TRBJ1-4, is DTGVSQNPRHKITKRGQNVTFRCDPISEHNRLYWYRQTLGQGPEFLTYFQNEAQLEKSRLLSDRFSAERPKGSFSTLEIQRTEQGDSAMYLCASSLTGILGEKLFFGSGTQLSVL.

The rearrangement joins TRBV6-2 or TRBV6-3 to TRBJ2-2; 7 nucleotides match TRBD2. The V and J ends lost 5 bases and 3 bases, in that order; junction bases with no gene match: 9. The length of the CDR3 is 16 residues. Germline assignment: CDR1 MNHEY and CDR2 SVGEGT. CDR3 loop: CASSPGGGVDTGELFF. CDR3 in DNA: TGTGCCAGCAGTCCGGGAGGAGGGGTTGACACCGGGGAGCTGTTTTTT.

This clonotype has a single count. The chain uses TRBV14 and TRBJ1-1; D uncertain. This CDR3 has 12 amino acids. Germline V lookup: CDR1 SGHDN, CDR2 FVKESK. V was trimmed by 2 bases and J by 6 bases, leaving 7 bases between them. The CDR3 is CASSQMEAEAFF. The CDR3 DNA sequence: TGTGCCAGCAGCCAAATGGAGGCTGAAGCTTTCTTT.

This sequence joins TRBV5-1 and TRBJ2-1, with D uncertain. V lost 4 bases and J lost 4, with 18 bases in between. The germline V gene encodes CDR1 SGHRS and CDR2 YFSETQ. This CDR3 has 16 residues. For the CDR3, the DNA is TGCGCCAGCAGCCTCTGGGCCCAAGTACAATACAATGAGCAGTTCTTC. Protein: CASSLWAQVQYNEQFF. Variable domain in full (rest from reference TRBV5-1 and TRBJ2-1): KAGVTQTPRYLIKTRGQQVTLSCSPISGHRSVSWYQQTPGQGLQFLFEYFSETQRNKGNFPGRFSGRQFSNSRSEMNVSTLELGDSALYLCASSLWAQVQYNEQFFGPGTRLTVL.

The genes are TRBV4-2 and TRBJ1-6, with 7 bases identical to TRBD1. The CDR3 is 17 residues long. The trim removed 0 bases at V and 4 bases at J, leaving 6 bases unmatched. Germline lookup yields CDR1 LGHNA and CDR2 YNFKEQ. The CDR3 coding sequence is TGTGCCAGCAGCCAAGATCCACAGGGGCAATATAATTCACCCCTCCACTTT. Translated: CASSQDPQGQYNSPLHF.

This clonotype was seen more than once but under ten times. The chain carries TRBV5-8 and TRBJ2-7, with TRBD2 matching 7 bases. Per germline, CDR1 SGHTS and CDR2 YDEGEE. The V and J ends lost 4 bases and 5 bases, in that order; junction bases with no gene match: 9. The CDR3 spans 14 residues. The CDR3 region is CASSQPGGTHEQYF. CDR3 DNA sequence: TGTGCCAGCAGCCAGCCGGGGGGTACCCACGAGCAGTACTTC.

The table lists this clonotype with a few counts. The DNA of the CDR3 is TGTGCCAGCAGCTTAGAGGGGCTGATCACAGATACGCAGTATTTT. This translates into CASSLEGLITDTQYF. J is TRBJ2-3 and V is TRBV7-2; weak D call: TRBD1 (5 bases). CDR1 and CDR2 from the germline V gene are SGHTA and FQGNSA. The CDR3 totals 15 residues. Trimming stripped 1 base from V and 2 bases from J, with 10 bases between. Variable domain in full (rest from reference TRBV7-2 and TRBJ2-3): GAGVSQSPSNKVTEKGKDVELRCDPISGHTALYWYRQSLGQGLEFLIYFQGNSAPDKSGLPSDRFSAERTGGSVSTLTIQRTQQEDSAVYLCASSLEGLITDTQYFGPGTRLTVL.

This chain joins TRBV9 and TRBJ2-7, with TRBD2 identical over 10 bases. Near its end, the DNA agrees better with TRBJ2-5, so the J call may be wrong. CDR1 is SGDLS and CDR2 is YYNGEE in the germline V gene. This CDR3 comprises 14 residues. CDR3 in DNA: TGTGCCAGCAGCGCGGAAGCGGGGGGGGAGACCCAGTACTTC. Its protein is CASSAEAGGETQYF.

V and J are TRBV2 and TRBJ1-4, with TRBD1 as a possible D gene (6 bases). This CDR3 has 14 amino acids. The V gene lost 5 bases and the J gene lost 7 bases, with 14 bases spanning the gap. In germline, CDR1 is SNHLY, CDR2 FYNNEI. CDR3 sequence (DNA): TGTGCCAGCAGTATACAGGGAGGGATTGAAAAACTGTTTTTT. It specifies CASSIQGGIEKLFF.

This chain connects TRBV4-2 to TRBJ2-5; D not certain. Germline V gene data show CDR1 as LGHNA and CDR2 as YNFKEQ. V was trimmed by 4 bases and J by 4 bases, leaving 16 bases between them. The CDR3 has 15 residues. CDR3 nucleotide sequence: TGTGCCAGCAGCCCAAATAGGGCCAGAAGAGAGACCCAGTACTTC. Amino acids: CASSPNRARRETQYF.

This sequence joins TRBV7-2 and TRBJ2-3; 14 bases are a match to TRBD2. The J segment lost 6 bases and the V segment lost 5 bases, leaving 7 bases of the junction unmatched. CDR1 is SGHTA, CDR2 FQGNSA, per germline. This CDR3 has 16 amino acids. The CDR3 DNA reads as TGTGCCAGCAGCGAGGCGGGACTAGCGGGGGTGGATACGCAGTATTTT. Translated, it gives CASSEAGLAGVDTQYF.

The chain employs TRBV7-2 and TRBJ2-6; D is possibly TRBD2 (7 bases). The V gene's germline CDR1 is SGHTA and CDR2 FQGNSA. The CDR3 consists of 14 residues. The CDR3 spells CGGGDYSGANVLTF. CDR3 in DNA: TGTGGGGGGGGCGACTACTCTGGGGCCAACGTCCTGACTTTC.

This chain connects TRBV12-3 or TRBV12-4 to TRBJ2-1, with TRBD2 identical over 7 bases. Near its end, the DNA agrees better with TRBJ2-7, so the J call may be wrong. The CDR3 is made up of 16 amino acids. The CDR3 here is CASSLAGDSSYNEQYF. The CDR3 DNA reads TGTGCCAGCAGCCTCGCGGGAGACTCCTCCTACAATGAGCAGTACTTC.

V usage is TRBV6-6 and J usage is TRBJ1-4, with 7 bases matching TRBD1. There are 14 residues in the CDR3. V lost 6 bases, J lost 5 bases, and 6 bases stayed unmatched. The germline CDR1 and CDR2 sequences are MNHNY and SVGAGI (reference sequence). DNA for the CDR3: TGTGCCAGCAGGCAGACAGGGAGAAATGAAAAACTGTTTTTT. Translating it yields CASRQTGRNEKLFF.

This clonotype was seen once. The chain is built from TRBV7-9 and TRBJ1-1; 9 nucleotides line up with TRBD1. Losses at the gene ends were 5 bases for V and 5 bases for J; bases not matched to a gene: 9. Per the germline V gene, CDR1 is SEHNR and CDR2 is FQNEAQ (reference sequence). This CDR3 is built from 15 residues. The CDR3 nucleotides read TGTGCCAGCAGCCCCCGGGACAGGGCCCGGACTGAAGCTTTCTTT. Translated, it gives CASSPRDRARTEAFF.

The rearrangement joins TRBV28 to TRBJ1-2, with D tentatively TRBD1 (5 bases). Germline V gene lookup returns CDR1 MDHEN and CDR2 SYDVKM. Between the trimmed V and J ends, which lost 3 bases and 1 base, there was a span of 12 bases. CDR3 size: 15 residues. CDR3 bases: TGTGCCAGCAGTTTGCCTTTGACAGTTAACTATGGCTACACCTTC. It translates to CASSLPLTVNYGYTF.

The chain has TRBV20-1 and TRBJ2-6; the D gene is possibly TRBD1 (7 bases). The CDR3 loop spans 17 amino acids. V lost 7 bases and J lost 3, with 22 bases in between. CDR1 and CDR2 (germline): DFQATT, SNEGSKA (reference sequence). CDR3: CSVGRGTALGGANVLTF. Written as DNA, the CDR3 is TGCAGTGTTGGGCGCGGGACAGCATTAGGTGGGGCCAACGTCCTGACTTTC.

This clonotype was observed a handful of times. J is TRBJ2-1 and V is TRBV12-3 or TRBV12-4; D ambiguous. This CDR3 has 11 residues. Between the trimmed V and J ends, which lost 3 bases and 11 bases, there was a span of 8 bases. For the CDR3, the DNA is TGTGCCAGCAGTTTGAACCTACAGCAGTTCTTC. Encoded protein: CASSLNLQQFF.

In regard to this clonotype: At one end the junction does not follow the germline gene, possibly because of a read error. The chain recombines TRBV4-2 with TRBJ1-2, with 8 bases matching TRBD1. Per the germline V gene, CDR1 is LGHNA and CDR2 is YNFKEQ. This CDR3 is 14 amino acids long. The CDR3 DNA reads TGTGCCTGCAGCCAAGTCGGACAGGGCTATGGCTACACCTTC. It codes for CACSQVGQGYGYTF.

This clonotype turned up a few times. The chain carries TRBV6-5 and TRBJ1-4; 7 nucleotides line up with TRBD1. Germline V gives CDR1 MNHEY, CDR2 SVGAGI. The CDR3 totals 15 residues. V gave up 0 bases and J gave up 7 bases; unmatched junction bases: 5. This chain's CDR3 is CASSYSRDSSEKLFF. CDR3 bases: TGTGCCAGCAGTTACTCCCGGGACAGCAGTGAAAAACTGTTTTTT.

The V gene is TRBV7-2, the J gene TRBJ2-1, with D tentatively TRBD1 or TRBD2 (6 bases each). The CDR3 runs 15 residues. Germline V gives CDR1 SGHTA, CDR2 FQGNSA. V was clipped by 3 bases and J by 12 bases, with 21 bases between them. The CDR3, as DNA: TGTGCCAGCAGCTTGGCGGGGACACTCAAATTTGGGCAGTTCTTC. Translating it yields CASSLAGTLKFGQFF.